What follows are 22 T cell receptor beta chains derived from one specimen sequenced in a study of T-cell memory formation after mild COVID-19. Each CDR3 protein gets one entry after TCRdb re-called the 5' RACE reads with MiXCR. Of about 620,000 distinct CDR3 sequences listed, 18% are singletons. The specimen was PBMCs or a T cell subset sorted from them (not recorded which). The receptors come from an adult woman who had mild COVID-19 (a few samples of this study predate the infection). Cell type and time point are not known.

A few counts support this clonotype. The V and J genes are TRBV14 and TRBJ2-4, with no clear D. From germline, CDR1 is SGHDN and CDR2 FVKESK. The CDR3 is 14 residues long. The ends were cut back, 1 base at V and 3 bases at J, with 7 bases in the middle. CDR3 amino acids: CASSQVEYKNIQYF. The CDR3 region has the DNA TGTGCCAGCAGCCAAGTAGAGTACAAAAACATTCAGTACTTC.

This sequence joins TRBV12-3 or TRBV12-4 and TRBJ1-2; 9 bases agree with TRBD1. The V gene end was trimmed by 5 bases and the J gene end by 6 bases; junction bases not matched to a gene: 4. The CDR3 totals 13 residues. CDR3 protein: CASSLRDRDGYTF. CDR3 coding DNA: TGTGCCAGCAGTCTCCGGGACAGGGATGGCTACACCTTC.

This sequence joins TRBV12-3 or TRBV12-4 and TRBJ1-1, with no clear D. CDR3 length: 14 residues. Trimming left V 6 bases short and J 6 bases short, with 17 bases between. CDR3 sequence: CASSPLDRLAEAFF. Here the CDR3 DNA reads TGTGCCAGCAGCCCGCTCGACCGCCTGGCTGAAGCTTTCTTT.

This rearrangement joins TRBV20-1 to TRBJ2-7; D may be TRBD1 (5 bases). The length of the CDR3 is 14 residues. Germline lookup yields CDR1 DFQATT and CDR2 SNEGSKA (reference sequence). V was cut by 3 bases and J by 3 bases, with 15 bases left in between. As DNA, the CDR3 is TGCAGTGCTAGCCGATGGGGCGGAGACTACGAGCAGTACTTC. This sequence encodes CSASRWGGDYEQYF.

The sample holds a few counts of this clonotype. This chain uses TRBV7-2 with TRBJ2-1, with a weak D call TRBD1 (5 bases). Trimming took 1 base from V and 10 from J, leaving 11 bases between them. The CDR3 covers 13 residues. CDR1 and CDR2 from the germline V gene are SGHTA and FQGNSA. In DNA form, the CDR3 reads TGTGCCAGCAGCTTAGGCCAGGGTCGGGAGCAGTTCTTC. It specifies CASSLGQGREQFF.

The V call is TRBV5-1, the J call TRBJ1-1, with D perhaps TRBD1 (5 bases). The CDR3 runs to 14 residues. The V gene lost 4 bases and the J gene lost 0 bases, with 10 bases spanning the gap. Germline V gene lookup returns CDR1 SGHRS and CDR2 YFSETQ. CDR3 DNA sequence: TGCGCCAGCAGCACGGACACCCTGAACACTGAAGCTTTCTTT. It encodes CASSTDTLNTEAFF.

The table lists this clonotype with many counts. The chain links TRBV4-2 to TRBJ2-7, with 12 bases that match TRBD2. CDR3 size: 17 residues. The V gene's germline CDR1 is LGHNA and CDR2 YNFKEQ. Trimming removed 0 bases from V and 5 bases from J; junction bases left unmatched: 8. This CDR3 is CASSQDSLAGGPNEQYF. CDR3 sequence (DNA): TGTGCCAGCAGCCAAGATAGCCTAGCGGGAGGGCCAAACGAGCAGTACTTC.

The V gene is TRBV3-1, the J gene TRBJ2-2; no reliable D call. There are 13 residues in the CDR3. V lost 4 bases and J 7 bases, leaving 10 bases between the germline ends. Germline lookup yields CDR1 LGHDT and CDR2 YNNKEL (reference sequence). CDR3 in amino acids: CASSPQLVGELFF. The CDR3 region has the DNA TGTGCCAGCAGCCCTCAGTTGGTCGGGGAGCTGTTTTTT.

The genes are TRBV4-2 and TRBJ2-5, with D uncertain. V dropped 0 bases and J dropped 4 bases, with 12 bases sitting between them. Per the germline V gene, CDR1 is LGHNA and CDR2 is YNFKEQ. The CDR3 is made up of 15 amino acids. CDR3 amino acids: CASSQDHISPETQYF. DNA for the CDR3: TGTGCCAGCAGCCAAGATCATATTAGCCCAGAGACCCAGTACTTC.

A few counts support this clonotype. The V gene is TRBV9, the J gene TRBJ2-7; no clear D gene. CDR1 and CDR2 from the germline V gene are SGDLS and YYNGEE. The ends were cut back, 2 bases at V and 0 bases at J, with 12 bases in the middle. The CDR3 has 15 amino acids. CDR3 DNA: TGTGCCAGCAGCGTTTCCGGGTCAATCTCCTACGAGCAGTACTTC. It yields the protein CASSVSGSISYEQYF.

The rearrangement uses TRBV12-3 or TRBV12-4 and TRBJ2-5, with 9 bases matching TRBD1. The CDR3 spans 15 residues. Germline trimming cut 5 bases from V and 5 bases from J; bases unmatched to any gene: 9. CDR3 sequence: CASSPALDRGETQYF. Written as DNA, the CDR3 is TGTGCCAGCAGTCCAGCCCTGGACAGGGGCGAGACCCAGTACTTC.

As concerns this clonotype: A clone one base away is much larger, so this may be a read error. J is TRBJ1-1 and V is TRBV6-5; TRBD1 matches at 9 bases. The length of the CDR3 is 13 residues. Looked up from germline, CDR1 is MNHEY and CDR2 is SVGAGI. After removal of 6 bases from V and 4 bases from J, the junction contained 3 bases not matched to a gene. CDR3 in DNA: TGTGCCAGCAGGAAGACAGGGGGCACTGAAGCTTTCTTT. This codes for CASRKTGGTEAFF.

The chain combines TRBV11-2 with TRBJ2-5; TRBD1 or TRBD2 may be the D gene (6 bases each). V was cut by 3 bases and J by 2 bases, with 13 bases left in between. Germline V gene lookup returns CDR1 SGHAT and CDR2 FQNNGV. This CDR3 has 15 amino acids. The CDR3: CASSLARGRQETQYF. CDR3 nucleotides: TGTGCCAGCAGCTTGGCTCGGGGGCGGCAAGAGACCCAGTACTTC.

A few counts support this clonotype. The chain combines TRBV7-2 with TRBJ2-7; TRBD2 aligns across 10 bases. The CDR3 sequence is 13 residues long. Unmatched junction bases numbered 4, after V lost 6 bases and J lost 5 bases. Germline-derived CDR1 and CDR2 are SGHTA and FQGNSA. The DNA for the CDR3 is TGTGCCAGCAGGACTAGCGGGTCCCACGAGCAGTACTTC. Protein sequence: CASRTSGSHEQYF. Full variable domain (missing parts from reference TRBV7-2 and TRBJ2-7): GAGVSQSPSNKVTEKGKDVELRCDPISGHTALYWYRQSLGQGLEFLIYFQGNSAPDKSGLPSDRFSAERTGGSVSTLTIQRTQQEDSAVYLCASRTSGSHEQYFGPGTRLTVT.

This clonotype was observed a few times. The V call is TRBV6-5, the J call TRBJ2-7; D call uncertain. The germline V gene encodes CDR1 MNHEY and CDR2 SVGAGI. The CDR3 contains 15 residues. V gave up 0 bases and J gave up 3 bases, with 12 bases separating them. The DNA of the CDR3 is TGTGCCAGCAGTTACTCGATCAGGCAGCTCTACGAGCAGTACTTC. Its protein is CASSYSIRQLYEQYF.

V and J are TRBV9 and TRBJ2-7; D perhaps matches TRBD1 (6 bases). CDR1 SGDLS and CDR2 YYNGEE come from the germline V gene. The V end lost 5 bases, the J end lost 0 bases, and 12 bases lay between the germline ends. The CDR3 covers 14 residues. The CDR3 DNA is TGTGCCAGCAGTCCCAACAGGGCCTCCTACGAGCAGTACTTC. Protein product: CASSPNRASYEQYF. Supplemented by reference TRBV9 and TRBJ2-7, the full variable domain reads DSGVTQTPKHLITATGQRVTLRCSPRSGDLSVYWYQQSLDQGLQFLIQYYNGEERAKGNILERFSAQQFPDLHSELNLSSLELGDSALYFCASSPNRASYEQYFGPGTRLTVT.

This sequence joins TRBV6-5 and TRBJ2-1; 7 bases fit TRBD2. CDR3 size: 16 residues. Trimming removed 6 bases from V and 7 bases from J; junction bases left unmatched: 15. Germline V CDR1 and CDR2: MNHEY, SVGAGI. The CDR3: CASSPLGGGPGNEQFF. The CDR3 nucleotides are TGTGCCAGCAGCCCCCTGGGGGGAGGGCCGGGTAATGAGCAGTTCTTC.

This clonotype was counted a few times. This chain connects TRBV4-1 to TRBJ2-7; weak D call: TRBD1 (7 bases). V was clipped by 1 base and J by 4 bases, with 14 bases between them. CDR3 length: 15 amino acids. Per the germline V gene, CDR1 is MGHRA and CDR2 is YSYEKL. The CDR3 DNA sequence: TGCGCCAGCAGCCAAGCTGGCAGGGGGAGGTACGAGCAGTACTTC. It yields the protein CASSQAGRGRYEQYF.

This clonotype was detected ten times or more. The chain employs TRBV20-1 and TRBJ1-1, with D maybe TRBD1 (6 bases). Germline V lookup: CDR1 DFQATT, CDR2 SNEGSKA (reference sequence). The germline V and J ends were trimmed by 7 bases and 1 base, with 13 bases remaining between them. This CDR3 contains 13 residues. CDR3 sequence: CSGLGHSNTEAFF. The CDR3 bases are TGCAGTGGCCTGGGACATTCGAACACTGAAGCTTTCTTT.

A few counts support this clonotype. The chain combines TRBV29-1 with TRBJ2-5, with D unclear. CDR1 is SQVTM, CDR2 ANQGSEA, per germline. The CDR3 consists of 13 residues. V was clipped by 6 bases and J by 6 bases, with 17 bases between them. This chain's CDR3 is CSVLAPFTKTQYF. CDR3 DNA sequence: TGCAGCGTACTTGCCCCCTTCACTAAGACCCAGTACTTC.

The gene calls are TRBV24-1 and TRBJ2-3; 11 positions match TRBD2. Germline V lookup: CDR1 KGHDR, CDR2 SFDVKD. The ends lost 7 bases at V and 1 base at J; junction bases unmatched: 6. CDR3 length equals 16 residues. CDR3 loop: CATRAGTSGRTDTQYF. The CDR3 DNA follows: TGTGCCACCAGGGCCGGGACTAGCGGACGCACAGATACGCAGTATTTT.

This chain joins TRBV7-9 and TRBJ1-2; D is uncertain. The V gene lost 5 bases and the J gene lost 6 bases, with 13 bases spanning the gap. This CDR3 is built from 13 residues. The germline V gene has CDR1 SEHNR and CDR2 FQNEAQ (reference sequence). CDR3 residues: CASSRSRVDGYTF. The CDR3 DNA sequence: TGTGCCAGCAGCCGTTCTAGGGTTGATGGCTACACCTTC.